Reported below is one T cell receptor beta chain. This clonotype has ten or more counts. Its antigen is not yet known. No clone much larger than this one lies a single base away; base qualities are absent. This specimen's time point label, per the study, means: before trial treatment. Donors were enrolled in RACIN, a single-arm phase I dose-escalation trial combining nivolumab, ipilimumab, aspirin, low-dose cyclophosphamide and low-dose radiotherapy. To be eligible, a patient needed to have an advanced solid tumor that was TIL-negative. There are 16 amino acids in the CDR3, from cysteine to phenylalanine inclusive. The retained sequence is limited to the CDR3, 48 bases, with the frame set at the first base. V is cut back by 6 bases and J by 6 bases, with 7 bases in the junction unmatched. This sample is drawn from a study of low-dose radiotherapy and immunotherapy resistance in tumors (dated by TCRdb to between 2020 and 2023). With respect to the entire study: Cohort 1 received 0.5 Gy per fraction every 2 weeks, with a prescribed total PTV dose of 6.5 Gy. Cyclophosphamide 200 mg/m2 was given intravenously every two weeks, one day before each radiation and immunotherapy administration. Patients in Cohort 2 were given 1 Gy per fraction every two weeks, for a total of 13 Gy across 26 weeks. Eight patients were included in the translational analysis, namely three from the first dose cohort plus the first five from the second dose cohort. Patients took aspirin 300 mg orally once daily for four cycles, starting on cycle 1 day 1. Nivolumab was administered intravenously as a 240 mg flat dose every two weeks, and ipilimumab was administered intravenously at 1 mg/kg every six weeks. Randomization of trial participants into treatment groups was not performed.

First-strand cDNA was synthesized using Superscript III and a set of TRAV- and TRBV-specific primers, so that both TCRalpha and TCRbeta chains were covered. TCRs were amplified for 20 to 25 PCR cycles with Phusion, using a constant-region primer paired with the adapter attached to the V primers. The isolated mRNA was amplified using the MessageAmp II aRNA Amplification Kit, with in vitro transcription performed for around 16 hours at 37 degrees C. The Dynabeads mRNA DIRECT Purification Kit was used to isolate the mRNA for TCR sequencing. A second roughly 27-cycle Phusion PCR added indexed Illumina adapters, and products were purified with AMPure XP beads. An Illumina MiniSeq instrument was used to deep-sequence the TCRalpha and TCRbeta libraries. From the authors' description of their analysis: Using custom Perl scripts, TCR sequences encoding the same protein were pooled, out-of-frame sequences were removed, and the abundance of each clonotype was computed. TCR sequences supported by only a single read were excluded from analysis. Repertoire metrics included Shannon entropy, Gini index, clonality, richness, and frequency of TCRs shared between repertoires. TCRdb reprocessing: public reads trimmed at Q25 with fastp, clones called with MiXCR, in-frame beta chains kept. CDR3 protein duplicates are merged, each entry listing the most common genes and DNA. The V and J calls here are based on TCRdb, not the publication. The sample table contains some 88,000 distinct CDR3 sequences; only one count was recorded for just under 9.5% of them. The top ten clones comprise roughly 1% of the sample.

Specimen: PBMCs, collected before treatment. The V gene is TRBV12-3 or TRBV12-4 and the J gene is TRBJ2-2; 13 bases in between match TRBD2. This TCR was recovered from a male donor with prostate cancer. The CDR3 sequence is CASRPRLAGGAGELFF. The nucleotide sequence reads as follows: TGTGCCAGCAGACCCCGACTAGCGGGAGGTGCCGGGGAGCTGTTTTTT.